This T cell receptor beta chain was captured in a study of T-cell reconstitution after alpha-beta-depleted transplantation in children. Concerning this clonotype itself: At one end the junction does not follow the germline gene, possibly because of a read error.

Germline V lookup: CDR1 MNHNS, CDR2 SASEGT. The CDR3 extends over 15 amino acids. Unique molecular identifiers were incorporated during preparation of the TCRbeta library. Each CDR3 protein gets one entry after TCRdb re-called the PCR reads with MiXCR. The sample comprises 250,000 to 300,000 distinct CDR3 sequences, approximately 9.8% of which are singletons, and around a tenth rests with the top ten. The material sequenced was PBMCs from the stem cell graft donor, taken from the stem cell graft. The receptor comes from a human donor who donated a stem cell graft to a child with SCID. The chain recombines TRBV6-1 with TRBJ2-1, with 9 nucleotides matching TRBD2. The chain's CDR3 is CASREGLALYNEQFF. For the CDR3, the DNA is TGTGCCAGCAGAGAAGGACTAGCGCTCTACAATGAGCAGTTCTTC.